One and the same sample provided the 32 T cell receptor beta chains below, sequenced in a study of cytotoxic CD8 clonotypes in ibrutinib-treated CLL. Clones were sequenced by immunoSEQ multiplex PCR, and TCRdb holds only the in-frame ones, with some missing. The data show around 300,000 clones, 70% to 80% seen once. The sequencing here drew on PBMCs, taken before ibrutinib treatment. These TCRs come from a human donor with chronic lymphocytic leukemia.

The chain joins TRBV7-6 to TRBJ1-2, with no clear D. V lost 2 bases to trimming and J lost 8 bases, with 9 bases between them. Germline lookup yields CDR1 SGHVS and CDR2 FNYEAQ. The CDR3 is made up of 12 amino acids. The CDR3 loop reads CASSLLADGYTF. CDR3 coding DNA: TGTGCCAGCAGCTTACTGGCAGACGGCTACACCTTC.

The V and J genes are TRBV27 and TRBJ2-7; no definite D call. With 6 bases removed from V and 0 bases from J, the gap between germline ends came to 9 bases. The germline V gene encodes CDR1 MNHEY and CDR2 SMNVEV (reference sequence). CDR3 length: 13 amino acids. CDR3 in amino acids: CASRFTSSYEQYF. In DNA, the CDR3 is TGTGCCAGCAGATTTACGAGCTCCTACGAGCAGTACTTC.

The CDR3 coding sequence is TGTGCCAGCAGCGTTTCAGGACTAGCGGGAGTTTATGTCTACGAGCAGTACTTC. As protein: CASSVSGLAGVYVYEQYF. This chain joins TRBV9 and TRBJ2-7, with 13 bases fitting TRBD2. CDR1 and CDR2 from the germline V gene are SGDLS and YYNGEE. This CDR3 has 18 amino acids. V shed 2 bases, J shed 3 bases, and the junction held 11 bases outside the gene matches.

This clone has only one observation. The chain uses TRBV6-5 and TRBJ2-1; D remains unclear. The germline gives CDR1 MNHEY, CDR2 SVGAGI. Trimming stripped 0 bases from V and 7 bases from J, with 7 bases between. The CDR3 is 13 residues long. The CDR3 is CASSYSYRNEQFF. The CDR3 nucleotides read TGTGCCAGCAGTTACTCTTATCGGAATGAGCAGTTCTTC.

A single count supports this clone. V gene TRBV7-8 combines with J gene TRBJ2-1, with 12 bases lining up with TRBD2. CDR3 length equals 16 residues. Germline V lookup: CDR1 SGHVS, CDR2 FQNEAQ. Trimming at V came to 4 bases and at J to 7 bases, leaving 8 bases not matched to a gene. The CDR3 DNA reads TGTGCCAGCAGCTACGCTAGCGGGAGGGCCGGTAATGAGCAGTTCTTC. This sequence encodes CASSYASGRAGNEQFF.

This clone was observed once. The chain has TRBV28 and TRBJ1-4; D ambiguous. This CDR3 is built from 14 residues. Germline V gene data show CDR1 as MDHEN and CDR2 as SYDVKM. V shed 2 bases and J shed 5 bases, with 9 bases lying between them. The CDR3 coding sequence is TGTGCCAGCAGTTTACTTGGACTGAATGAAAAACTGTTTTTT. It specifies CASSLLGLNEKLFF.

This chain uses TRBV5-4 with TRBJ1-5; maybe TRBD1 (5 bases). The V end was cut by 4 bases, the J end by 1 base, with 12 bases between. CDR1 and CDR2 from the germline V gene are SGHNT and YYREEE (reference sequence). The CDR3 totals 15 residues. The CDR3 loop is CASSRFGDSNQPQHF. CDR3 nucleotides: TGTGCCAGCAGCCGGTTTGGGGACAGCAATCAGCCCCAGCATTTT.

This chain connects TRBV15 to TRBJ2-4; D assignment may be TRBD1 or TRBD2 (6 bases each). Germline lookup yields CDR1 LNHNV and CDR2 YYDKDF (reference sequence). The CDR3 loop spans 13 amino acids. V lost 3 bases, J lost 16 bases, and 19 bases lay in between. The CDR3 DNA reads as TGTGCCACCAGCAGCCTGGCCACAGGGACTCTTTACTTC. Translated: CATSSLATGTLYF.

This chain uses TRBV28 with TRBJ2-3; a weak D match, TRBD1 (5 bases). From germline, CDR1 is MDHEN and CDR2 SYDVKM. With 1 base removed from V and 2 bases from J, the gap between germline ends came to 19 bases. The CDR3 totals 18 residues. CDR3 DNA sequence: TGTGCCAGCAGTTTATATACGGGCCTTCTGGGGCTCACAGATACGCAGTATTTT. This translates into CASSLYTGLLGLTDTQYF.

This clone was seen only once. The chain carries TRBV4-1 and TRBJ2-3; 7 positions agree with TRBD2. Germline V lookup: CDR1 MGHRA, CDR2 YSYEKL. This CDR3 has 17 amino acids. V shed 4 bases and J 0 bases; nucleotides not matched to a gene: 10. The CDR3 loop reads CASSPRRGTSSTDTQYF. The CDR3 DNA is TGCGCCAGCAGCCCTCGGCGGGGGACTTCTAGCACAGATACGCAGTATTTT.

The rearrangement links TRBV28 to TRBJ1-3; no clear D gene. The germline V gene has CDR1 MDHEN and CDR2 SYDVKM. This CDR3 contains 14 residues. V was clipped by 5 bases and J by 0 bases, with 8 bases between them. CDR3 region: CASSILSSGNTIYF. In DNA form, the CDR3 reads TGTGCCAGCAGTATTCTTAGCTCTGGAAACACCATATATTTT.

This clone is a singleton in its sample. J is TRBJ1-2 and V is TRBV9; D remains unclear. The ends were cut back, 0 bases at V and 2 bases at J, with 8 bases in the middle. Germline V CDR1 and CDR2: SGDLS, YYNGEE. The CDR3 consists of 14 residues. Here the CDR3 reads CASSVATDNYGYTF. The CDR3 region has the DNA TGTGCCAGCAGCGTAGCTACGGACAACTATGGCTACACCTTC. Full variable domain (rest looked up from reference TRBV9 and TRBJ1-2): DSGVTQTPKHLITATGQRVTLRCSPRSGDLSVYWYQQSLDQGLQFLIQYYNGEERAKGNILERFSAQQFPDLHSELNLSSLELGDSALYFCASSVATDNYGYTFGSGTRLTVV.

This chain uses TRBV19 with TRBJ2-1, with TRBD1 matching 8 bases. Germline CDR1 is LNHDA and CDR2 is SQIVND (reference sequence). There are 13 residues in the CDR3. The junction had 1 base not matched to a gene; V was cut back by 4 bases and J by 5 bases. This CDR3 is CASSTGQDNEQFF. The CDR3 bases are TGTGCCAGTAGTACGGGACAGGACAATGAGCAGTTCTTC. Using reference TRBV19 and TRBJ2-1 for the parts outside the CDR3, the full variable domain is DGGITQSPKYLFRKEGQNVTLSCEQNLNHDAMYWYRQDPGQGLRLIYYSQIVNDFQKGDIAEGYSVSREKKESFPLTVTSAQKNPTAFYLCASSTGQDNEQFFGPGTRLTVL.

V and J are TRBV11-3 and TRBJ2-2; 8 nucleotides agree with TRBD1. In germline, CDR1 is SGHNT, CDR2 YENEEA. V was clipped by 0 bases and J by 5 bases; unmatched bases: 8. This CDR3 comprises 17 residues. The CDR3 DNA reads TGTGCCAGCAGCTTAGATTATCAGGGGGCCGAAACCGGGGAGCTGTTTTTT. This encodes CASSLDYQGAETGELFF.

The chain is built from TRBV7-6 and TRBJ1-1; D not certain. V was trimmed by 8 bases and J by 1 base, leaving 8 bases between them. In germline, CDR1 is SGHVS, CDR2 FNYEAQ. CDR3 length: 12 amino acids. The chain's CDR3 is CASGPRNTEAFF. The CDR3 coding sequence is TGTGCCAGCGGACCGAGGAACACTGAAGCTTTCTTT.

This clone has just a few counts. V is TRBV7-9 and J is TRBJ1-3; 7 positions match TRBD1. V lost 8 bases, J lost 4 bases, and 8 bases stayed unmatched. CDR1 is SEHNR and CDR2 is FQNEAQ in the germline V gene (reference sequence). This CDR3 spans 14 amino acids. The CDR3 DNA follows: TGTGCCAGCTTCACTGGGACAGTAGGAAACACCATATATTTT. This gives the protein CASFTGTVGNTIYF.

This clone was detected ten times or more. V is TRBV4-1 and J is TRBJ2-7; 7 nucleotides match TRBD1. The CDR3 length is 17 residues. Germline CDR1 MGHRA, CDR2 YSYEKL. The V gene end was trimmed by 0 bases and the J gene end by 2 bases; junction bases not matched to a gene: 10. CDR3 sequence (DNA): TGCGCCAGCAGCCAAGATGGTTCGGGACAGCCAACCTACGAGCAGTACTTC. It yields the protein CASSQDGSGQPTYEQYF.

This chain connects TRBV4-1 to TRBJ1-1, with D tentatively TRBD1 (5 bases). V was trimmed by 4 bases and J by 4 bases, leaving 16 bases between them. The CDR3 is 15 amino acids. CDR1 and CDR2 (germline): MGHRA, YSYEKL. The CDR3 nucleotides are TGCGCCAGCAGCCCGACCGCCGGGGGAGGCACTGAAGCTTTCTTT. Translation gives CASSPTAGGGTEAFF.

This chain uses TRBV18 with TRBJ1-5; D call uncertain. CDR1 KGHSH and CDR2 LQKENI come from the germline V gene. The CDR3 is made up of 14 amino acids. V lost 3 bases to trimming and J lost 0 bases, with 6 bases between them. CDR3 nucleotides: TGTGCCAGCTCACCGGGGAATAGCAATCAGCCCCAGCATTTT. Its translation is CASSPGNSNQPQHF. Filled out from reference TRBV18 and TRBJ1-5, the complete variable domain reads NAGVMQNPRHLVRRRGQEARLRCSPMKGHSHVYWYRQLPEEGLKFMVYLQKENIIDESGMPKERFSAEFPKEGPSILRIQQVVRGDSAAYFCASSPGNSNQPQHFGDGTRLSIL.

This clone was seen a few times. The CDR3 DNA is TGTGCCAGCAGTGAAGCACTAGCGGGAGCCGGGGAGCTGTTTTTT. It is translated as CASSEALAGAGELFF. The chain links TRBV6-1 to TRBJ2-2, with TRBD2 identical over 11 bases. The V gene end was trimmed by 0 bases and the J gene end by 6 bases; junction bases not matched to a gene: 0. The germline V gene has CDR1 MNHNS and CDR2 SASEGT. The CDR3 has 15 residues.

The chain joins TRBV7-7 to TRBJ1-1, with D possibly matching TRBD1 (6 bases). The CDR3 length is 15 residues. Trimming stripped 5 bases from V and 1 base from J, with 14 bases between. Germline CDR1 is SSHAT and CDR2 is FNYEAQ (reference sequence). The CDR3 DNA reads TGTGCCAGCAGCCCACTACAGGGAGGGAACACTGAAGCTTTCTTT. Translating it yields CASSPLQGGNTEAFF.

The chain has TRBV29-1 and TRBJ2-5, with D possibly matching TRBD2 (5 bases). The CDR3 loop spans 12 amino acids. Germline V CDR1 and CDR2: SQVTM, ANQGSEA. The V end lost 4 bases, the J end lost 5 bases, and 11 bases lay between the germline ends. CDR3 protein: CSVGLSGETQYF. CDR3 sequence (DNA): TGCAGCGTTGGGCTAAGCGGCGAGACCCAGTACTTC.

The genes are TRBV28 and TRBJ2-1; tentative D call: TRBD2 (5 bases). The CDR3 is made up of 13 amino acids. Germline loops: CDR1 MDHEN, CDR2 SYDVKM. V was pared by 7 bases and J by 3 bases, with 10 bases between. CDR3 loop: CASKEGFYNEQFF. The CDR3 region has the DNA TGTGCCAGCAAAGAGGGATTCTACAATGAGCAGTTCTTC.

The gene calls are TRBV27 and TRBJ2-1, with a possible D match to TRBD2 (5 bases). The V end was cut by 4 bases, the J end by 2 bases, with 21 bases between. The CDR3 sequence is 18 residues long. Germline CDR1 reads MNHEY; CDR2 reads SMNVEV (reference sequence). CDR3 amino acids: CASSSSDLEGFTYNEQFF. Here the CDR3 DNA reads TGTGCCAGCAGTTCATCCGATTTAGAGGGATTCACCTACAATGAGCAGTTCTTC.

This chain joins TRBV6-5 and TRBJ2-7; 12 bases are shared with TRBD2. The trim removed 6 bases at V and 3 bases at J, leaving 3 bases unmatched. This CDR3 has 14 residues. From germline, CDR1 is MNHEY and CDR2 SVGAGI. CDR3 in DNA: TGTGCCAGCAGCCTAGCGGGAGGGGACTACGAGCAGTACTTC. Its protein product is CASSLAGGDYEQYF.

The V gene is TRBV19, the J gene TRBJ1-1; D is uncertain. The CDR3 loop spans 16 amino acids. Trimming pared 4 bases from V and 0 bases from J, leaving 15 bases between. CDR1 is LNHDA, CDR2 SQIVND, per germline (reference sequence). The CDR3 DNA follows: TGTGCCAGTAGTACGATCCCGGCCTCCGTGAACACTGAAGCTTTCTTT. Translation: CASSTIPASVNTEAFF.

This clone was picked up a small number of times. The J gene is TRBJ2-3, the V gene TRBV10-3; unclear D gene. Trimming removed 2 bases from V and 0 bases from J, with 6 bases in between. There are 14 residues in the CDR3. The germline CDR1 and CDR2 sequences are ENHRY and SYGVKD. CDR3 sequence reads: CAISEGASTDTQYF. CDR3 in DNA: TGTGCCATCAGTGAGGGAGCTAGCACAGATACGCAGTATTTT.

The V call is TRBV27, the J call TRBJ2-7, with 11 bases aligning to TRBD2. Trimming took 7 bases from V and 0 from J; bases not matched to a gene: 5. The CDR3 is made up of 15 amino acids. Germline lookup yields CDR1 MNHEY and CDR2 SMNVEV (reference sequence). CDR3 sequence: CASKTTSGSSYEQYF. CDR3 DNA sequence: TGTGCCAGCAAAACTACTAGCGGGAGCTCCTACGAGCAGTACTTC.

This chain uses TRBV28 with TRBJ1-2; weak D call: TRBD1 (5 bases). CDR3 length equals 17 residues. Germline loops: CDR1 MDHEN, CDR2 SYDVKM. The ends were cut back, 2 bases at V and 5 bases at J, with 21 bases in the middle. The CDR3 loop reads CASSLATRAQAGYGYTF. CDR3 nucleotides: TGTGCCAGCAGTTTAGCGACCAGAGCACAGGCTGGATATGGCTACACCTTC.

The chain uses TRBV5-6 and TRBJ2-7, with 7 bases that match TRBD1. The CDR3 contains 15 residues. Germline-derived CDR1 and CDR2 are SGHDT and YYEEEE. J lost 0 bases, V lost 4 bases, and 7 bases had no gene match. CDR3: CASSAKTGSSYEQYF. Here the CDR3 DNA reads TGTGCCAGCAGCGCCAAGACAGGGAGCTCCTACGAGCAGTACTTC.

This CDR3 is CASSLVGEGLTDEQYF. The CDR3 DNA is TGTGCCAGCAGCTTAGTGGGGGAGGGTTTGACCGACGAGCAGTACTTC. The chain joins TRBV5-4 to TRBJ2-7; 7 nucleotides line up with TRBD2. The germline gives CDR1 SGHNT, CDR2 YYREEE (reference sequence). The length of the CDR3 is 16 residues. The V gene end was trimmed by 2 bases and the J gene end by 5 bases; junction bases not matched to a gene: 13.

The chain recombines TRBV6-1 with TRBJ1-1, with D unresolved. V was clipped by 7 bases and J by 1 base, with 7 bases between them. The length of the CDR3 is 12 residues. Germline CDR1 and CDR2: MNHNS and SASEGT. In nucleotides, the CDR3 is TGTGCCAGCACCCGGGGGAACACTGAAGCTTTCTTT. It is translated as CASTRGNTEAFF.